A selection of T cell receptor beta chains follows, all from one sample in a study of regulatory T cells in long-lasting Graves disease. TCRdb re-called the multiplex PCR reads with MiXCR, one entry per CDR3 protein. The top ten hold less than 15% of the sample, which has more than 400,000 distinct CDR3 sequences, 15% to 20% seen once. The sample also formed part of further work on T cells in Graves' hyperthyroidism and ophthalmopathy.

The source material was peripheral blood mononuclear cells (PBMCs), sampled at new diagnosis, from a patient treated with antithyroid drugs. Source of these receptors: a middle-aged man with Graves disease. Both conserved end residues are part of each CDR3. A D gene is named only where the DNA matches it firmly. Clone sizes are given selectively: once, few, many, or a class where the clone is expanded.

TRBV11-2	NA	NA	TRBJ2-1	CASSLGGRGALNNEQFF	TGTGCCAGCAGCTTGGGGGGCAGGGGCGCCCTAAACAATGAGCAGTTCTTC
TRBV19	NA	NA	TRBJ1-5	CASSLGPGAQHF	TGTGCCAGTAGTCTGGGGCCGGGGGCCCAGCATTTT
TRBV28	few	NA	TRBJ1-1	CASSSFRAFF	TGTGCCAGCAGCTCCTTTCGGGCTTTCTTT
TRBV6-2/TRBV6-3	NA	TRBD2	TRBJ2-1	CASSSNLAGGPHYEQFF	TGTGCCAGCAGTTCCAACCTAGCGGGAGGGCCTCATTATGAGCAGTTCTTC
TRBV24-1	few	NA	TRBJ1-2	CATSDLQGIGGYTF	TGTGCCACCAGTGATTTGCAGGGGATCGGTGGCTACACCTTC
TRBV27	NA	NA	TRBJ1-4	CARSNKSDATNEKLFF	TGTGCCAGATCTAATAAGTCTGATGCAACTAATGAAAAACTGTTTTTT
TRBV29-1	NA	TRBD1	TRBJ2-7	CSVEDWGDRGLYEQYF	TGCAGCGTTGAAGATTGGGGCGACAGGGGGCTTTACGAGCAGTACTTC
TRBV5-1	few	NA	TRBJ1-4	CASSKAATNEKLFF	TGCGCCAGCAGTAAGGCTGCAACTAATGAAAAACTGTTTTTT
TRBV9	few	TRBD2	TRBJ2-1	CASSVASGLVDEQFF	TGTGCCAGCAGCGTAGCTAGCGGGTTAGTCGATGAGCAGTTCTTC
TRBV6-1	NA	TRBD2	TRBJ2-7	CASSTGDGRVYEQYF	TGTGCCAGCAGTACCGGTGATGGGAGGGTCTACGAGCAGTACTTC
TRBV27	many	TRBD1	TRBJ2-7	CASSSIQTGIYEQYF	TGTGCCAGCAGTTCAATCCAGACAGGGATCTACGAGCAGTACTTC
TRBV12-3/TRBV12-4	many	NA	TRBJ2-7	CASSFKRSSYEQYF	TGTGCCAGCAGTTTCAAGCGCAGCTCCTACGAGCAGTACTTC
TRBV5-1	many	NA	TRBJ2-3	CASSLAVDTQYF	TGCGCCAGCAGCTTGGCCGTGGATACGCAGTATTTT
TRBV15	NA	NA	TRBJ2-3	CATSRDRGGTDTQYF	TGTGCCACCAGCAGAGATCGGGGAGGTACAGATACGCAGTATTTT
TRBV7-2	many	TRBD2	TRBJ2-7	CASSSIRTSSYEQYF	TGTGCCAGCAGCTCAATCCGGACTAGCTCCTACGAGCAGTACTTC
TRBV7-2	few	TRBD2	TRBJ2-2	CARRDYQKANTGELFF	TGTGCTCGCAGGGACTATCAAAAAGCGAACACCGGGGAGCTGTTTTTT
TRBV7-9	many	TRBD1	TRBJ2-7	CASSLLGQGREQYF	TGTGCCAGCAGCTTGCTGGGACAGGGGCGCGAGCAGTACTTC
TRBV12-3/TRBV12-4	many	TRBD2	TRBJ2-7	CASSSGLAGPYEQYF	TGTGCCAGCAGTTCAGGACTAGCGGGACCCTACGAGCAGTACTTC
TRBV20-1	many	NA	TRBJ2-5	CSATDRWETQYF	TGCAGTGCTACAGACCGGTGGGAGACCCAGTACTTC
TRBV20-1	NA	TRBD2	TRBJ2-1	CSADVSGRGSNEQFF	TGCAGTGCTGATGTTAGCGGGAGAGGAAGCAATGAGCAGTTCTTC
TRBV10-3	few	NA	TRBJ1-5	CAISESSGVSNQPQHF	TGTGCCATCAGTGAGTCCTCGGGGGTTAGCAATCAGCCCCAGCATTTT
TRBV11-2	many	NA	TRBJ2-1	CASSLGLLANSYNEQFF	TGTGCCAGCAGCTTAGGACTCCTAGCGAACTCCTACAATGAGCAGTTCTTC
TRBV9	few	NA	TRBJ2-3	CASSSSGVYTDTQYF	TGTGCCAGCAGCTCCTCCGGCGTTTACACAGATACGCAGTATTTT
TRBV20-1	few	NA	TRBJ2-5	CSARVVAVIQETQYF	TGCAGTGCTAGAGTGGTAGCAGTAATCCAAGAGACCCAGTACTTC
TRBV7-3	many	TRBD1	TRBJ2-1	CASSARQGGYNEQFF	TGTGCCAGCAGCGCTAGACAGGGCGGGTACAATGAGCAGTTCTTC
TRBV20-1	few	NA	TRBJ2-1	CSANGRVGNYNEQFF	TGCAGTGCTAATGGAAGGGTGGGAAATTACAATGAGCAGTTCTTC
TRBV30	many	NA	TRBJ1-5	CAWSVNRVQPQHF	TGTGCCTGGAGTGTGAATAGGGTCCAGCCCCAGCATTTT
TRBV27	many	NA	TRBJ2-3	CASSRGDTQYF	TGTGCCAGCAGTCGGGGAGATACGCAGTATTTT
TRBV10-1	few	NA	TRBJ2-5	CASSGKQETQYF	TGCGCCAGCAGCGGCAAGCAGGAGACCCAGTACTTC
TRBV7-3	many	NA	TRBJ2-1	CASSLNGGRKQFF	TGTGCCAGCAGCTTAAACGGGGGACGGAAGCAGTTCTTC
TRBV15	NA	NA	TRBJ2-7	CATSRNREYEQYF	TGTGCCACCAGCAGGAACAGGGAATACGAGCAGTACTTC
TRBV7-8	many	TRBD2	TRBJ2-2	CASSQLAGGGTGELFF	TGTGCCAGCAGCCAACTAGCGGGAGGGGGCACCGGGGAGCTGTTTTTT
TRBV5-5	few	NA	TRBJ1-2	CASRLGTLYGYTF	TGTGCCAGCAGACTTGGGACACTATATGGCTACACCTTC
TRBV12-5	few	TRBD2	TRBJ2-7	CASGLSGTPYEQYF	TGTGCTAGTGGGCTCAGCGGGACTCCCTACGAGCAGTACTTC
TRBV6-1	NA	TRBD1	TRBJ2-2	CASSDRGGGTGELFF	TGTGCCAGCAGCGACAGGGGGGGTGGCACCGGGGAGCTGTTTTTT
TRBV28	many	NA	TRBJ2-5	CASRRALQETQYF	TGTGCCAGCAGGCGGGCCCTTCAAGAGACCCAGTACTTC
TRBV12-3/TRBV12-4	NA	TRBD2	TRBJ2-1	CASSLRLAESSYNEQFF	TGTGCCAGCAGTCTTAGACTAGCCGAAAGCTCCTACAATGAGCAGTTCTTC
TRBV7-9	many	NA	TRBJ2-7	CASSSPGVVGAGEQYF	TGTGCCAGCAGCTCCCCCGGAGTAGTTGGGGCCGGCGAGCAGTACTTC
TRBV11-2	many	NA	TRBJ2-3	CASSLDSGVSADTQYF	TGTGCCAGCAGCTTAGATTCAGGGGTGTCTGCAGATACGCAGTATTTT
TRBV11-2	many	NA	TRBJ2-7	CASSPAYFYEQYF	TGTGCCAGCAGCCCTGCGTACTTCTACGAGCAGTACTTC
TRBV11-1	many	TRBD1	TRBJ2-1	CASTGQGRDEQFF	TGTGCCAGCACGGGACAGGGGAGGGATGAGCAGTTCTTC
TRBV20-1	many	NA	TRBJ2-7	CSALSQEGVTYEQYF	TGCAGTGCTTTGTCACAGGAGGGGGTGACCTACGAGCAGTACTTC
TRBV9	NA	NA	TRBJ2-1	CASSVEAGEQFF	TGTGCCAGCAGCGTAGAAGCGGGTGAGCAGTTCTTC
TRBV28	many	TRBD1	TRBJ2-7	CASRRGTGGYEQYF	TGTGCCAGCAGACGCGGGACAGGGGGGTACGAGCAGTACTTC
TRBV7-9	few	NA	TRBJ1-3	CASSPTTHSGNTIYF	TGTGCCAGCAGCCCAACTACTCATTCTGGAAACACCATATATTTT
TRBV3-1	many	NA	TRBJ1-1	CASSQSFSANTEAFF	TGTGCCAGCAGCCAGTCATTTTCAGCGAACACTGAAGCTTTCTTT
TRBV4-2	NA	NA	TRBJ2-5	CASSLQIGWGRETQYF	TGTGCCAGCAGCTTGCAAATAGGTTGGGGGAGAGAGACCCAGTACTTC
TRBV2	many	NA	TRBJ2-1	CASSTDSDDSYNEQFF	TGTGCCAGCAGTACAGACTCGGACGACTCCTACAATGAGCAGTTCTTC
TRBV12-5	many	NA	TRBJ2-1	CASGTELPYYNEQFF	TGTGCTAGTGGTACAGAGTTACCTTATTACAATGAGCAGTTCTTC
TRBV12-3/TRBV12-4	many	TRBD1	TRBJ1-2	CASSSWRTGGGGYTF	TGTGCCAGCAGTTCATGGAGGACAGGGGGAGGCGGCTACACCTTC
TRBV9	few	NA	TRBJ2-7	CASSVEGGGSEQYF	TGTGCCAGCAGCGTAGAGGGGGGGGGTAGCGAGCAGTACTTC
TRBV6-9	NA	NA	TRBJ2-5	CASSSPPRRGETQYF	TGTGCCAGCAGTTCCCCTCCACGCCGAGGGGAGACCCAGTACTTC
TRBV5-1	few	TRBD2	TRBJ2-7	CASSLAFEGGQSYEQYF	TGCGCCAGCAGCTTGGCCTTTGAGGGAGGGCAATCCTACGAGCAGTACTTC
TRBV12-3/TRBV12-4	many	NA	TRBJ2-7	CASSGGQGPGEQYF	TGTGCCAGTTCGGGGGGCCAGGGTCCTGGGGAGCAGTACTTC
TRBV10-2	NA	NA	TRBJ1-5	CASSESPGNSQPQHF	TGCGCCAGCAGTGAGTCACCCGGGAACAGTCAGCCCCAGCATTTT
TRBV3-1	many	NA	TRBJ2-1	CASSPFSSYNEQFF	TGTGCCAGCAGTCCGTTTAGCTCCTACAATGAGCAGTTCTTC
TRBV7-8	NA	NA	TRBJ2-2	CASSLARRGPLTGELFF	TGTGCCAGCAGCTTAGCGCGGAGGGGACCTCTTACCGGGGAGCTGTTTTTT